Below, 27 T cell receptor beta chains from the same sample are listed, as sequenced in a study of cytomegalovirus exposure and HLA in healthy donors. The study ran its PCR with 60 Vbeta and 13 Jbeta primers. Some clones are missing from TCRdb's copy, which holds only in-frame ones; the method was immunoSEQ multiplex PCR. The sample yields 150,000 or so clones, around 80% seen once. The sequenced sample was PBMCs. The origin of the receptors is a male donor in good health and CMV-seropositive.

The J gene is TRBJ2-1, the V gene TRBV28, with 7 bases matching TRBD2. V trimming: 3 bases; J trimming: 7 bases; junction bases outside the gene matches: 0. This CDR3 comprises 12 residues. CDR1 and CDR2 (germline): MDHEN, SYDVKM. The CDR3 DNA reads as TGTGCCAGCAGTTTGGGAGGGAATGAGCAGTTCTTC. It translates to CASSLGGNEQFF.

This chain joins TRBV11-3 and TRBJ1-2, with 9 bases aligning to TRBD1. The V and J ends lost 5 bases and 0 bases, in that order; junction bases with no gene match: 13. This CDR3 has 18 amino acids. Per the germline V gene, CDR1 is SGHNT and CDR2 is YENEEA. The CDR3 protein is CASSVSDRGWPSNYGYTF. CDR3 bases: TGTGCCAGCAGCGTATCGGACAGGGGTTGGCCCTCTAACTATGGCTACACCTTC.

This clone was observed once. This chain uses TRBV13 with TRBJ2-1; 10 nucleotides agree with TRBD1. The germline V gene encodes CDR1 PRHDT and CDR2 FYEKMQ (reference sequence). J lost 6 bases, V lost 1 base, and 6 bases had no gene match. This CDR3 is built from 16 residues. The CDR3 loop is CASSLVTGTGVNEQFF. CDR3 nucleotides: TGTGCCAGCAGCTTAGTAACGGGGACAGGGGTCAATGAGCAGTTCTTC.

The chain carries TRBV28 and TRBJ1-4; D is perhaps TRBD1 (6 bases). CDR3 length: 13 residues. The V end lost 5 bases, the J end lost 8 bases, and 12 bases lay between the germline ends. The V gene's germline CDR1 is MDHEN and CDR2 SYDVKM. The CDR3 nucleotides read TGTGCCAGCAGTGAACAGGGACGGGAAAAACTGTTTTTT. It yields the protein CASSEQGREKLFF.

The chain employs TRBV28 and TRBJ2-5; 9 bases align to TRBD2. The germline gives CDR1 MDHEN, CDR2 SYDVKM. V was clipped by 7 bases and J by 6 bases; unmatched bases: 12. The CDR3 length is 15 residues. CDR3: CASTRRREGPQTQYF. CDR3 in DNA: TGTGCCAGCACCCGACGGCGGGAGGGCCCCCAGACCCAGTACTTC.

The chain has TRBV5-1 and TRBJ2-7; TRBD1 matches 7 bases. Looked up from germline, CDR1 is SGHRS and CDR2 is YFSETQ. Losses at the gene ends were 2 bases for V and 2 bases for J; bases not matched to a gene: 7. This CDR3 is 15 amino acids long. The CDR3 spells CASSFSGQTPYEQYF. DNA for the CDR3: TGCGCCAGCAGCTTTTCGGGACAGACCCCCTACGAGCAGTACTTC.

V usage is TRBV5-1 and J usage is TRBJ2-1, with 13 bases matching TRBD2. This CDR3 contains 17 residues. Germline V gene data show CDR1 as SGHRS and CDR2 as YFSETQ. The ends lost 0 bases at V and 10 bases at J; junction bases unmatched: 10. For the CDR3, the DNA is TGCGCCAGCAGCTTGGTCGGGACTAGCGGGATCCAAGGAGAGCAGTTCTTC. This gives the protein CASSLVGTSGIQGEQFF.

Only a few counts were recorded for this clone. The V gene is TRBV27, the J gene TRBJ2-1, with D maybe TRBD1 (5 bases). The CDR3 sequence is 13 residues long. V was shortened by 3 bases and J by 8 bases, with 11 bases between the two germline ends. CDR1 and CDR2 (germline): MNHEY, SMNVEV (reference sequence). The CDR3 DNA sequence: TGTGCCAGCAGTTTTGTAGGGGTCGATGAGCAGTTCTTC. It encodes CASSFVGVDEQFF.

This CDR3 is CASSLVGGGAGGRGETQYF. In nucleotides, the CDR3 is TGTGCCAGCAGCTTAGTCGGGGGAGGAGCGGGTGGAAGGGGAGAGACCCAGTACTTC. The rearrangement joins TRBV7-2 to TRBJ2-5; possible D gene TRBD2, 6 bases. The V gene lost 1 base and the J gene lost 4 bases, with 25 bases spanning the gap. The germline V gene encodes CDR1 SGHTA and CDR2 FQGNSA. CDR3 length: 19 residues.

The CDR3, as DNA: TGTGCCAGCCTTTCCCGAGCGGGAGGCACAGATACGCAGTATTTT. Translated, it gives CASLSRAGGTDTQYF. The chain combines TRBV27 with TRBJ2-3; 8 bases map to TRBD2. The germline CDR1 and CDR2 sequences are MNHEY and SMNVEV (reference sequence). CDR3 length equals 15 residues. J gave up 1 base and V 8 bases, and 8 bases lay outside the gene matches.

This chain uses TRBV5-1 with TRBJ1-1, with a possible D match to TRBD1 (6 bases). The CDR3 runs to 15 residues. Germline loops: CDR1 SGHRS, CDR2 YFSETQ. Trimming shortened V by 2 bases and J by 1 base, and 12 bases separated the two germline ends. This CDR3 is CASSLSGASNTEAFF. The DNA for the CDR3 is TGCGCCAGCAGCTTATCAGGGGCCTCGAACACTGAAGCTTTCTTT.

With respect to this clone: Other DNA sequences of this sample code for an identical CDR3. The chain has TRBV19 and TRBJ2-7, with TRBD2 matching 9 bases. The V gene end was trimmed by 1 base and the J gene end by 3 bases; junction bases not matched to a gene: 4. Germline-derived CDR1 and CDR2 are LNHDA and SQIVND (reference sequence). CDR3 length: 15 amino acids. Written as DNA, the CDR3 is TGTGCCAGTAGTATAGGGCGGGGGGGCTTCTACGAGCAGTACTTC. The encoded protein is CASSIGRGGFYEQYF. Looking up the rest from reference TRBV19 and TRBJ2-7 gives the full variable domain: DGGITQSPKYLFRKEGQNVTLSCEQNLNHDAMYWYRQDPGQGLRLIYYSQIVNDFQKGDIAEGYSVSREKKESFPLTVTSAQKNPTAFYLCASSIGRGGFYEQYFGPGTRLTVT.

On this clone: Other DNA sequences in this sample translate to the same CDR3. This chain links TRBV28 with TRBJ2-7; D remains unclear. The CDR3 totals 13 residues. Trimming stripped 3 bases from V and 2 bases from J, with 8 bases between. Germline CDR1 reads MDHEN; CDR2 reads SYDVKM. Here the CDR3 DNA reads TGTGCCAGCAGTTTGTCAGGCCCCTACGAGCAGTACTTC. Its translation: CASSLSGPYEQYF.

The chain joins TRBV5-1 to TRBJ2-7; perhaps TRBD2 as D (6 bases). With 4 bases removed from V and 0 bases from J, the gap between germline ends came to 17 bases. The length of the CDR3 is 16 residues. Per germline, CDR1 SGHRS and CDR2 YFSETQ. CDR3 loop: CASSLQRGGTSYEQYF. Here the CDR3 DNA reads TGCGCCAGCAGCCTGCAAAGGGGCGGGACCTCCTACGAGCAGTACTTC.

This clone was seen a handful of times. The V gene is TRBV5-1, the J gene TRBJ2-4; TRBD1 matches at 10 bases. V lost 0 bases to trimming and J lost 0 bases; unmatched junction nucleotides: 6. In germline, CDR1 is SGHRS, CDR2 YFSETQ. The CDR3 length is 18 residues. CDR3 coding DNA: TGCGCCAGCAGCTTGGTGGGGACAGGGGTTGTAGCCAAAAACATTCAGTACTTC. Its translation: CASSLVGTGVVAKNIQYF.

This clone appeared once. The rearrangement links TRBV5-5 to TRBJ1-2, with D maybe TRBD1 (5 bases). The germline V gene has CDR1 SGHKS and CDR2 YYEKEE (reference sequence). The CDR3 extends over 14 amino acids. The V gene lost 2 bases and the J gene lost 6 bases, with 14 bases spanning the gap. The CDR3 region is CASSLISGENGYTF. The CDR3, as DNA: TGTGCCAGCAGCTTAATATCGGGGGAGAATGGCTACACCTTC.

V and J are TRBV13 and TRBJ2-7, with 12 bases that match TRBD2. The CDR3 is 14 residues long. The germline gives CDR1 PRHDT, CDR2 FYEKMQ (reference sequence). The J segment lost 4 bases and the V segment lost 5 bases, leaving 3 bases of the junction unmatched. CDR3 coding DNA: TGTGCCAGCAGCGCAGGACTAGCGGGGTACGAGCAGTACTTC. Its translation: CASSAGLAGYEQYF.

This rearrangement joins TRBV28 to TRBJ2-7; D gene ambiguous. The germline V gene has CDR1 MDHEN and CDR2 SYDVKM. The ends were cut back, 7 bases at V and 4 bases at J, with 17 bases in the middle. The CDR3 contains 14 residues. The CDR3, as DNA: TGTGCCAGCACCGATTTGTTTAACTCTTACGAGCAGTACTTC. This encodes CASTDLFNSYEQYF.

This chain connects TRBV14 to TRBJ2-3, with D possibly TRBD2 on 6 matching bases. CDR3 length: 13 residues. The V gene lost 4 bases and the J gene lost 5 bases, with 10 bases spanning the gap. Germline CDR1 SGHDN, CDR2 FVKESK. The CDR3 protein is CASSPGGEDTQYF. The CDR3, as DNA: TGTGCCAGCAGCCCCGGGGGAGAAGATACGCAGTATTTT. Looking up the rest from reference TRBV14 and TRBJ2-3 gives the full variable domain: EAGVTQFPSHSVIEKGQTVTLRCDPISGHDNLYWYRRVMGKEIKFLLHFVKESKQDESGMPNNRFLAERTGGTYSTLKVQPAELEDSGVYFCASSPGGEDTQYFGPGTRLTVL.

This chain uses TRBV29-1 with TRBJ2-2; 8 bases map to TRBD1. The CDR3 contains 14 residues. Germline CDR1 reads SQVTM; CDR2 reads ANQGSEA. V lost 7 bases and J lost 1; bases outside the gene matches: 5. The CDR3 region has the DNA TGCAGCGGTGGGGACAGGAGGAACACCGGGGAGCTGTTTTTT. This codes for CSGGDRRNTGELFF.

The chain joins TRBV11-1 to TRBJ2-1; 9 nucleotides line up with TRBD1. In germline, CDR1 is SGHAT, CDR2 FQDESV (reference sequence). Trimming removed 5 bases from V and 9 bases from J; junction bases left unmatched: 5. The CDR3 loop spans 13 amino acids. This CDR3 reads CASSLQGAGEQFF. The CDR3 region has the DNA TGTGCCAGCAGCCTACAGGGGGCGGGTGAGCAGTTCTTC.

A note on this clone: An end of the junction does not agree with germline; a read error may underlie this. Written as DNA, the CDR3 is TGTTCCAGCAGCCTCAGCGGTTACAATGAGCAGTTCTTC. Its translation: CSSSLSGYNEQFF. This chain links TRBV7-9 with TRBJ2-1; weak D call: TRBD2 (5 bases). The germline CDR1 and CDR2 sequences are SEHNR and FQNEAQ (reference sequence). This CDR3 contains 13 residues.

This clone was seen more than once but under ten times. In DNA form, the CDR3 reads TGTGCCAGCAGCGGCCCAGGGATCGAGCAGTACTTC. As protein: CASSGPGIEQYF. V usage is TRBV7-2 and J usage is TRBJ2-7; D is perhaps TRBD1 (5 bases). Trimming removed 5 bases from V and 6 bases from J, with 11 bases in between. CDR1 is SGHTA and CDR2 is FQGNSA in the germline V gene. This CDR3 is 12 amino acids long.

This chain's CDR3 is CASSILFRAGKQYEQYF. CDR3 bases: TGTGCCAGTAGTATATTATTTAGGGCAGGGAAGCAGTACGAGCAGTACTTC. The chain uses TRBV19 and TRBJ2-7; D is possibly TRBD1 (5 bases). CDR1 is LNHDA, CDR2 SQIVND, per germline (reference sequence). The length of the CDR3 is 17 residues. Trimming took 2 bases from V and 4 from J, leaving 21 bases between them.

This rearrangement joins TRBV5-4 to TRBJ2-7; perhaps TRBD2 as D (5 bases). The V and J ends lost 6 bases and 0 bases respectively, with 25 bases between them. The CDR3 sequence is 18 residues long. In germline, CDR1 is SGHNT, CDR2 YYREEE (reference sequence). The CDR3, as DNA: TGTGCCAGCACCCCGCGAGCGGAATTGCCTCCTCACTCCTACGAGCAGTACTTC. Its translation: CASTPRAELPPHSYEQYF.

The V and J genes are TRBV9 and TRBJ2-5; 9 nucleotides agree with TRBD2. Trimming took 8 bases from V and 4 from J; bases not matched to a gene: 6. CDR3 length: 13 residues. Germline values: CDR1 SGDLS, CDR2 YYNGEE. The CDR3 region is CASGGSGRETQYF. The CDR3 DNA reads as TGTGCCAGTGGGGGTAGCGGGAGAGAGACCCAGTACTTC.

The V call is TRBV20-1, the J call TRBJ1-1; D unresolved. CDR3 length: 10 amino acids. Germline V gene lookup returns CDR1 DFQATT and CDR2 SNEGSKA (reference sequence). The V end lost 0 bases, the J end lost 9 bases, and 5 bases lay between the germline ends. CDR3 sequence reads: CSARERKAFF. The CDR3 region has the DNA TGCAGTGCTAGAGAGAGAAAAGCTTTCTTT.